The source of this TCR beta chain is a study of blood T cell repertoires in COVID-19. Across the study: T cells, B-cell-depleted T cells, or PBMCs provided the cDNA or gDNA that served as material.

Trimming left V 5 bases short and J 0 bases short, with 5 bases between. The CDR3 spans 12 residues. In germline, CDR1 is SGHTA, CDR2 FQGNSA. Donors were grouped by their self-reported clinical history. This clone came up once. Original processing methods: From reference gene primer amplification, estimates of nucleated cell counts were derived. Sequenced by immunoSEQ multiplex PCR; TCRdb stores in-frame clones only, minus some. D and trimming come from the DNA, and the V and J calls and clone size come from that table. The sample yields 310,000 or so clones, about 87% seen once. J is TRBJ2-7 and V is TRBV7-2; no reliable D call. The receptor comes from a woman aged 18-29 years who had recovered from COVID-19. Sequencing was carried out using PBMCs or T cells enriched from blood (not recorded which). CDR3 loop: CASSRSSYEQYF. As DNA, the CDR3 is TGTGCCAGCAGCCGGAGCTCCTACGAGCAGTACTTC.